The following is a T cell receptor beta chain sequence with its context. The sample belongs to a study of T cell responses to AZD1222 COVID-19 vaccine. From germline, CDR1 is SNHLY and CDR2 FYNNEI. The CDR3 contains 16 residues. V shed 5 bases and J shed 0 bases, with 11 bases lying between them. Profiling relied on immunoSEQ multiplex PCR, and the TCRdb table lists in-frame clones only, not all of them. The profile shows 75,000 to 95,000 clones, 70% to 90% of them singletons. V gene TRBV2 combines with J gene TRBJ2-6; D gene uncertain. The material was peripheral blood, obtained on day 0 of AZD1222 vaccination. The origin of this receptor is an adult in good health. As DNA, the CDR3 is TGTGCCAGCAGTTCCTCCCTGATCTCTGGGGCCAACGTCCTGACTTTC. It specifies CASSSSLISGANVLTF. Drawing the rest from reference TRBV2 and TRBJ2-6, the complete variable domain is EPEVTQTPSHQVTQMGQEVILRCVPISNHLYFYWYRQILGQKVEFLVSFYNNEISEKSEIFDDQFSVERPDGSNFTLKIRSTKLEDSAMYFCASSSSLISGANVLTFGAGSRLTVL.